This section outlines one T cell receptor beta chain sequence together with its context. Trimming pared 0 bases from V and 9 bases from J, leaving 21 bases between. Germline V lookup: CDR1 SEHNR, CDR2 FQNEAQ (reference sequence). This CDR3 spans 17 amino acids. This entry belongs to a study of blood T cell repertoires in COVID-19. Study as a whole: Material from acute and convalescent COVID-19 was sourced from the United States, Italy and Spain. T cells, B-cell-depleted T cells, or PBMCs provided the cDNA or gDNA that served as material.

How the authors handled the data: How many nucleated cells were present was estimated from reference gene primer amplification. Profiled with immunoSEQ multiplex PCR; TCRdb holds only in-frame clones, not every one. The DNA was the basis for D and trimming; V, J and clone size are from that table. The sample includes under 100,000 clones, approximately 88% of them seen just once. The chain has TRBV7-9 and TRBJ2-1, with a weak D call TRBD2 (5 bases). This receptor was identified in a woman in her sixties or seventies with acute or convalescent COVID-19. Material: peripheral blood. The CDR3 nucleotides read TGTGCCAGCAGCTTAGCGGGAGATGCGAATCGTCTTGGTGAGCAGTTCTTC. Translating it yields CASSLAGDANRLGEQFF. Full variable domain (remainder filled in from reference TRBV7-9 and TRBJ2-1): DTGVSQNPRHKITKRGQNVTFRCDPISEHNRLYWYRQTLGQGPEFLTYFQNEAQLEKSRLLSDRFSAERPKGSFSTLEIQRTEQGDSAMYLCASSLAGDANRLGEQFFGPGTRLTVL.